One and the same sample provided the 15 T cell receptor beta chains below, sequenced in a study of cytomegalovirus exposure and HLA in healthy donors. PCR primers comprised 60 Vbeta and 13 Jbeta primers. Only in-frame clones appear in the TCRdb table, and some are missing; sequencing was by immunoSEQ multiplex PCR. In the table there are 50,000 or so clones, around 66% of which are singletons. Sequencing was carried out using PBMCs. These receptors originate from a man aged 18-30 years in good health and CMV-seronegative.

This clone was observed once. The V call is TRBV19, the J call TRBJ1-5; 7 positions agree with TRBD1. Germline CDR1 LNHDA, CDR2 SQIVND (reference sequence). J lost 4 bases, V lost 5 bases, and 5 bases had no gene match. This CDR3 has 14 residues. CDR3 region: CASSDAGQNQPQHF. In DNA form, the CDR3 reads TGTGCCAGTAGTGATGCGGGACAGAATCAGCCCCAGCATTTT.

The V gene is TRBV5-6, the J gene TRBJ2-4, with 9 positions matching TRBD1. Unmatched junction bases numbered 4, after V lost 0 bases and J lost 15 bases. The V gene's germline CDR1 is SGHDT and CDR2 YYEEEE. CDR3 length: 12 residues. The chain's CDR3 is CASSLDRTGAYF. CDR3 DNA: TGTGCCAGCAGCTTGGATCGGACAGGGGCGTACTTC.

The V gene is TRBV7-2, the J gene TRBJ1-3; possible D gene TRBD1, 5 bases. The CDR3 consists of 15 residues. V dropped 1 base and J dropped 3 bases, with 10 bases sitting between them. The germline V gene has CDR1 SGHTA and CDR2 FQGNSA. The CDR3 DNA reads as TGTGCCAGCAGCTTAGTCTCCAGGGATGGAAACACCATATATTTT. Its translation: CASSLVSRDGNTIYF.

The chain uses TRBV5-1 and TRBJ2-1; 8 nucleotides match TRBD2. The CDR3 runs 12 residues. The trim removed 4 bases at V and 10 bases at J, leaving 4 bases unmatched. Per the germline V gene, CDR1 is SGHRS and CDR2 is YFSETQ. Here the CDR3 reads CASSQAGVEQFF. CDR3 in DNA: TGCGCCAGCAGCCAAGCGGGAGTAGAGCAGTTCTTC.

The V call is TRBV13, the J call TRBJ1-1; D is unresolved. This CDR3 has 12 amino acids. Germline V gene data show CDR1 as PRHDT and CDR2 as FYEKMQ (reference sequence). With 5 bases removed from V and 3 bases from J, the gap between germline ends came to 7 bases. In nucleotides, the CDR3 is TGTGCCAGCAGCGCGGGATACACTGAAGCTTTCTTT. Translation: CASSAGYTEAFF.

V usage is TRBV10-2 and J usage is TRBJ2-5; 7 bases align to TRBD1. The CDR3 consists of 14 residues. V lost 3 bases, J lost 5 bases, and 6 bases stayed unmatched. CDR1 is WSHSY, CDR2 SAAADI, per germline. CDR3 bases: TGCGCCAGCAGTGATAAAGGGGGCCAGGAGACCCAGTACTTC. It codes for CASSDKGGQETQYF.

The chain couples TRBV10-3 to TRBJ2-5, with 8 bases matching TRBD1. This CDR3 is built from 13 residues. J gave up 5 bases and V 2 bases, and 1 base lay outside the gene matches. From germline, CDR1 is ENHRY and CDR2 SYGVKD. The CDR3 here is CAISERTGETQYF. CDR3 bases: TGTGCCATCAGTGAGAGGACAGGGGAGACCCAGTACTTC.

This chain uses TRBV28 with TRBJ1-2, with D possibly matching TRBD1 (6 bases). The CDR3 has 13 amino acids. Deletions cut 8 bases from V and 4 bases from J, with 14 bases between. The germline V gene encodes CDR1 MDHEN and CDR2 SYDVKM. The CDR3 here is CASRPGHSYGYTF. CDR3 bases: TGTGCCAGCCGTCCGGGACACAGCTATGGCTACACCTTC.

This clone turned up a few times. The chain carries TRBV28 and TRBJ2-7; TRBD1 aligns across 10 bases. CDR3 length: 15 amino acids. From germline, CDR1 is MDHEN and CDR2 SYDVKM. The ends lost 1 base at V and 5 bases at J; junction bases unmatched: 5. The CDR3 DNA reads as TGTGCCAGCAGTTTATCCTCGACAGGGGGCGACGAGCAGTACTTC. Its translation is CASSLSSTGGDEQYF. Together with reference TRBV28 and TRBJ2-7, the CDR3 gives the full variable domain: DVKVTQSSRYLVKRTGEKVFLECVQDMDHENMFWYRQDPGLGLRLIYFSYDVKMKEKGDIPEGYSVSREKKERFSLILESASTNQTSMYLCASSLSSTGGDEQYFGPGTRLTVT.

V usage is TRBV10-3 and J usage is TRBJ1-4, with 9 bases identical to TRBD1. Germline CDR1 is ENHRY and CDR2 is SYGVKD. This CDR3 has 15 amino acids. V shed 6 bases, J shed 8 bases, and the junction held 10 bases outside the gene matches. CDR3 region: CAIRGDRANDEKLFF. CDR3 DNA sequence: TGTGCCATCAGGGGGGACAGGGCCAACGACGAAAAACTGTTTTTT.

The rearrangement joins TRBV4-1 to TRBJ2-5; 8 bases agree with TRBD2. Losses at the gene ends were 4 bases for V and 11 bases for J; bases not matched to a gene: 6. The CDR3 spans 12 residues. Germline CDR1 is MGHRA and CDR2 is YSYEKL. CDR3 sequence (DNA): TGCGCCAGCAGCCGCTCGGGGGGGGAGCAGTACTTC. It yields the protein CASSRSGGEQYF.

The chain is built from TRBV27 and TRBJ2-7; D gene uncertain. CDR1 is MNHEY and CDR2 is SMNVEV in the germline V gene (reference sequence). The CDR3 covers 14 residues. V was cut by 5 bases and J by 2 bases, with 13 bases left in between. CDR3 DNA sequence: TGTGCCAGCAGTCCCGCGATCGCGACCTACGAGCAGTACTTC. It translates to CASSPAIATYEQYF.

The chain carries TRBV20-1 and TRBJ1-1; the D is unclear. The CDR3 loop spans 11 amino acids. The germline CDR1 and CDR2 sequences are DFQATT and SNEGSKA (reference sequence). With 6 bases removed from V and 0 bases from J, the gap between germline ends came to 5 bases. CDR3 bases: TGCAGTGCCATTCTGAACACTGAAGCTTTCTTT. This sequence encodes CSAILNTEAFF.

This clone was detected only a few times. J is TRBJ1-1 and V is TRBV5-1; TRBD1 is a possible D gene (5 bases). Trimming removed 1 base at V and 2 bases at J, with 9 bases between. The germline gives CDR1 SGHRS, CDR2 YFSETQ. The CDR3 is 14 amino acids. Here the CDR3 DNA reads TGCGCCAGCAGCTTGAACGGGGGAAACACTGAAGCTTTCTTT. Protein: CASSLNGGNTEAFF. Combining the CDR3 with reference TRBV5-1 and TRBJ1-1 gives the whole variable domain KAGVTQTPRYLIKTRGQQVTLSCSPISGHRSVSWYQQTPGQGLQFLFEYFSETQRNKGNFPGRFSGRQFSNSRSEMNVSTLELGDSALYLCASSLNGGNTEAFFGQGTRLTVV.

The chain uses TRBV5-4 and TRBJ2-1; a weak D match, TRBD2 (6 bases). The V gene lost 4 bases and the J gene lost 6 bases, with 14 bases spanning the gap. Germline values: CDR1 SGHNT, CDR2 YYREEE (reference sequence). CDR3 length equals 14 residues. DNA of the CDR3: TGTGCCAGCAGCCTAAGACTAGTTACCAATGAGCAGTTCTTC. This gives the protein CASSLRLVTNEQFF.